These 8 T cell receptor beta chains share one sample of origin, sequenced in a study of persistence of HIV-infected CD4 T cells. No antigen has been assigned to these receptors. The stimulus was an HIV-1 Gag 15-mer peptide pool, about 1 ug/peptide/mL. Sorted nonresponding memory CD4+ T cells were CD40L-negative, CD69-negative, CD45RO-high. The libraries were made with immunoSEQ version 4 in survey mode. Produced via immunoSEQ multiplex PCR; TCRdb's table is partial and in-frame only. The sample includes tens of thousands of clones, about four fifths of them seen just once. The sample was CD4+ T cells sorted from PBMCs after approximately 19-hour stimulation, taken from a patient who received antiretroviral therapy. The source of these receptors is an adult man with HIV who was CMV-seropositive.

This chain links TRBV11-2 with TRBJ2-7; D call uncertain. CDR1 is SGHAT and CDR2 is FQNNGV in the germline V gene. V lost 2 bases, J lost 2 bases, and 4 bases lay in between. CDR3 length: 12 amino acids. CDR3 amino acids: CASSLQTYEQYF. CDR3 coding DNA: TGTGCCAGCAGCTTACAAACCTACGAGCAGTACTTC.

This chain connects TRBV5-5 to TRBJ1-2, with 9 bases that match TRBD1. Looked up from germline, CDR1 is SGHKS and CDR2 is YYEKEE (reference sequence). V lost 4 bases, J lost 4 bases, and 8 bases stayed unmatched. This CDR3 region has 15 residues. CDR3 sequence reads: CASSPTGQGGYGYTF. DNA for the CDR3: TGTGCCAGCAGCCCCACGGGACAGGGAGGCTATGGCTACACCTTC.

CDR3 sequence (DNA): TGTGCCAGCAGGGGGAGCAGGGGGACGGTCGGGGAGCTGTTTTTT. Protein sequence: CASRGSRGTVGELFF. This chain joins TRBV6-5 and TRBJ2-2; TRBD1 matches at 7 bases. Unmatched junction bases numbered 11, after V lost 6 bases and J lost 7 bases. The CDR3 has 15 amino acids. The germline V gene has CDR1 MNHEY and CDR2 SVGAGI.

The chain joins TRBV6-5 to TRBJ1-3; perhaps TRBD1 as D (6 bases). The CDR3 has 14 amino acids. The V gene's germline CDR1 is MNHEY and CDR2 SVGAGI. Trimming stripped 6 bases from V and 6 bases from J, with 15 bases between. The CDR3: CASRSTGLENTIYF. The DNA of the CDR3 is TGTGCCAGCAGAAGTACAGGGCTGGAAAACACCATATATTTT.

The chain employs TRBV2 and TRBJ2-3; D is possibly TRBD1 or TRBD2 (5 bases each). The CDR3 has 12 residues. Germline V gene lookup returns CDR1 SNHLY and CDR2 FYNNEI. The V and J ends lost 6 bases and 2 bases respectively, with 6 bases between them. CDR3 residues: CASRGDTDTQYF. CDR3 sequence (DNA): TGTGCCAGCAGGGGGGACACAGATACGCAGTATTTT.

The chain is built from TRBV6-6 and TRBJ2-1; D is uncertain. CDR1 and CDR2 from the germline V gene are MNHNY and SVGAGI (reference sequence). This CDR3 has 11 residues. Trimming removed 4 bases at V and 8 bases at J, with 6 bases between. The CDR3 loop reads CASSFRDEQFF. The CDR3 coding sequence is TGTGCCAGCAGTTTCCGGGATGAGCAGTTCTTC.

The chain combines TRBV2 with TRBJ1-4; D is uncertain. The germline V gene has CDR1 SNHLY and CDR2 FYNNEI. Trimming took off 4 bases at V and 0 bases at J, with 6 bases between the two ends. The CDR3 sequence is 14 residues long. The CDR3 coding sequence is TGTGCCAGCAGTGTGGGGACAACTAATGAAAAACTGTTTTTT. Protein sequence: CASSVGTTNEKLFF.

Here the CDR3 reads CASSLRTGAGEPQHF. As DNA, the CDR3 is TGTGCCAGTAGTCTCCGGACAGGGGCTGGGGAGCCCCAGCATTTT. This rearrangement joins TRBV19 to TRBJ1-5; TRBD1 matches at 9 bases. This CDR3 contains 15 residues. Trimming cost V 5 bases and J 8 bases; bases outside gene matches: 10. The germline CDR1 and CDR2 sequences are LNHDA and SQIVND (reference sequence).